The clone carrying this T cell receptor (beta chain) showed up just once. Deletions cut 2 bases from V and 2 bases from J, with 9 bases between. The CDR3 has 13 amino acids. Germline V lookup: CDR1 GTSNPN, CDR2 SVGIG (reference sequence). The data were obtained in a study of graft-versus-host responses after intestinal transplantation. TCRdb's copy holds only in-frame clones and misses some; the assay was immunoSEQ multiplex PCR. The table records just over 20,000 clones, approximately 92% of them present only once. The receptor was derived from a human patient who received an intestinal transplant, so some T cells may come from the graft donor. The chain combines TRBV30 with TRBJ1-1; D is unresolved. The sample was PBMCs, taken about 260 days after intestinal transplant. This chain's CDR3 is CAWSRKGNTEAFF. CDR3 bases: TGTGCCTGGAGTCGCAAAGGTAACACTGAAGCTTTCTTT.